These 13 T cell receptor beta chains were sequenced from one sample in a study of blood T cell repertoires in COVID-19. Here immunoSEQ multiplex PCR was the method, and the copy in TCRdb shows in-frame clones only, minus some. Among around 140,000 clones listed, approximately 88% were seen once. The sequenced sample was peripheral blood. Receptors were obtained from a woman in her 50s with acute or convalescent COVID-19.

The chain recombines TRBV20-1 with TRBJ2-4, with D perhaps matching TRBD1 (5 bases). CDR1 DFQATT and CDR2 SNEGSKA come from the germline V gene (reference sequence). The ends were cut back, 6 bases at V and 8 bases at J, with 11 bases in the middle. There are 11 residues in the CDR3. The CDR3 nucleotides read TGCAGTGCGCGACAGTTGGACATTCAGTACTTC. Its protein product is CSARQLDIQYF.

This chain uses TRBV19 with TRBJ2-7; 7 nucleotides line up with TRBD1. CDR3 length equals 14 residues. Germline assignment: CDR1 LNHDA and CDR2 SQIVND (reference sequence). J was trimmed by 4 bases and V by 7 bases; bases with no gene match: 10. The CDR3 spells CASIPGQSLYEQYF. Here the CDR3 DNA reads TGTGCCAGTATCCCGGGACAGTCACTTTACGAGCAGTACTTC.

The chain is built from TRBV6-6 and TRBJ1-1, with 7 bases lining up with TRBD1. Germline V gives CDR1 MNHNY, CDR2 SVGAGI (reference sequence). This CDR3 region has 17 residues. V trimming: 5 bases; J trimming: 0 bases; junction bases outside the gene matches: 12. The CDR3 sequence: CASSRETLDRVNTEAFF. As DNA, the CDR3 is TGTGCCAGCAGTCGGGAGACCCTCGACAGGGTGAACACTGAAGCTTTCTTT.

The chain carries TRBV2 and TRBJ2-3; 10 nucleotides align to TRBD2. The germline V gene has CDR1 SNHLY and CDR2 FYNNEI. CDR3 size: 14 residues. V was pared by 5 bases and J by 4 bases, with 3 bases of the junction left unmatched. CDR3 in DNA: TGTGCCAGCAGTCCCGGGACTAGCGCAGATACGCAGTATTTT. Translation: CASSPGTSADTQYF.

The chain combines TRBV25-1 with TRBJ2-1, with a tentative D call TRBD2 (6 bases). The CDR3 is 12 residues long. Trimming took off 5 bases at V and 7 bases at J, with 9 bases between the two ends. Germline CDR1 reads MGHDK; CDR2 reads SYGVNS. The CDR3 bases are TGTGCCAGCAGTTGGGCGGGGAATGAGCAGTTCTTC. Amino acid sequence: CASSWAGNEQFF.

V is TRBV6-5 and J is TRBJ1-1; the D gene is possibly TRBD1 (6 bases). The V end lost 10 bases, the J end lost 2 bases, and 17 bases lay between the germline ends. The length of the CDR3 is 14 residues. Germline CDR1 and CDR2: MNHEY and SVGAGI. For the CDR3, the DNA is TGTGCCACCATACGACAGGACAGTAACACTGAAGCTTTCTTT. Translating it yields CATIRQDSNTEAFF.

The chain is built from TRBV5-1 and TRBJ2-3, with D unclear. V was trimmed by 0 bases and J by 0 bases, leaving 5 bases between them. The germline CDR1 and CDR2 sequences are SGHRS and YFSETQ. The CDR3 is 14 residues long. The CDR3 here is CASSLVTSTDTQYF. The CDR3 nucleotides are TGCGCCAGCAGCTTGGTTACTAGCACAGATACGCAGTATTTT.

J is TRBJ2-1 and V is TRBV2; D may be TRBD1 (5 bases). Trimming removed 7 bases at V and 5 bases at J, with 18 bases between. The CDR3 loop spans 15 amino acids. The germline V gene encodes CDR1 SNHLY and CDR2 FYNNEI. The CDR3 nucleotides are TGTGCCAGCAACCCCGACAGACTGATAAACAATGAGCAGTTCTTC. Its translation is CASNPDRLINNEQFF.

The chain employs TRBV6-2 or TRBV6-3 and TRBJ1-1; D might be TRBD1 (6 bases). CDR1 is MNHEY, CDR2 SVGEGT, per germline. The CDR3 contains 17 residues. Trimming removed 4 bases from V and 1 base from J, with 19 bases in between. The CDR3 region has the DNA TGTGCCAGCAGTTTATTCACACCGGGACATAAGAACACTGAAGCTTTCTTT. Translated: CASSLFTPGHKNTEAFF.

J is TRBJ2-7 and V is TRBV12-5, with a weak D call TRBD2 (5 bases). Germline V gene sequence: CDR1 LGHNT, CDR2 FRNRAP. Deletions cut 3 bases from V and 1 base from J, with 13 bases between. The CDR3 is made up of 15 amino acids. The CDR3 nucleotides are TGTGCTAGTGGTTTTGGCGGAGCGGTTTCCTACGAGCAGTACTTC. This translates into CASGFGGAVSYEQYF.

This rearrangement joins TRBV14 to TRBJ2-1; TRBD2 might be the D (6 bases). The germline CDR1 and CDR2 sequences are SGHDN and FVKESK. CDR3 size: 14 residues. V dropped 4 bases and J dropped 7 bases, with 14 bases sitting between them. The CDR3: CASSRSGLYNEQFF. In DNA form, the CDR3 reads TGTGCCAGCAGCCGTTCGGGACTGTATAATGAGCAGTTCTTC.

The CDR3 nucleotides are TGTGCCACCAAGGACAGGATTAACACAGATACGCAGTATTTT. It translates to CATKDRINTDTQYF. V usage is TRBV19 and J usage is TRBJ2-3; TRBD1 aligns across 7 bases. CDR3 length equals 14 residues. V lost 10 bases and J lost 2; bases outside the gene matches: 9. In germline, CDR1 is LNHDA, CDR2 SQIVND (reference sequence).

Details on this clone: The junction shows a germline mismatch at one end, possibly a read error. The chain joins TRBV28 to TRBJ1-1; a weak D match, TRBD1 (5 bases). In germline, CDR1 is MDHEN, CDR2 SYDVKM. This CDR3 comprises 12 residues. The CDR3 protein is CASSLPRGVLVF. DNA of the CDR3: TGTGCCAGCAGTTTACCCCGGGGGGTTCTGGTCTTT.